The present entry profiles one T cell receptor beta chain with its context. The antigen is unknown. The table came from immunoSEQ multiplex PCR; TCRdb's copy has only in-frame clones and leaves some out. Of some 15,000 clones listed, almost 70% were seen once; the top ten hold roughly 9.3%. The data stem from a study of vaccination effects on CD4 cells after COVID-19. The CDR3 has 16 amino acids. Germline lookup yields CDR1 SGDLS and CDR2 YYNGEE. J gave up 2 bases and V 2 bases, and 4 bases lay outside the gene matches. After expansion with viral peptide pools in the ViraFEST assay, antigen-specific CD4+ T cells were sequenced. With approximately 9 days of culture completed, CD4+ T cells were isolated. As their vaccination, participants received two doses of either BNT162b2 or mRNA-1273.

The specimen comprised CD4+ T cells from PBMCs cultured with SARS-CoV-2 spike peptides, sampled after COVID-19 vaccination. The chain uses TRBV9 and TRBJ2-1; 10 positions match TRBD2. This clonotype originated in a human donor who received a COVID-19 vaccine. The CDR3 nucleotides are TGTGCCAGCAGCGTGACTAGCGGGTTAACCTACAATGAGCAGTTCTTC. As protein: CASSVTSGLTYNEQFF.